A selection of T cell receptor beta chains follows, all from one sample in a study of vaccination effects on CD4 cells after COVID-19. Their antigen targets remain unknown. Sequenced by immunoSEQ multiplex PCR; TCRdb stores in-frame clones only, minus some. The sample yields approximately 70,000 clones, 65% to 85% seen once. This specimen was CD4+ T cells from PBMCs cultured with HCoV-NL63 spike peptides, taken before COVID-19 vaccination. The receptors here all came from a human donor who received a COVID-19 vaccine. Both conserved end residues are part of each CDR3. Each record gives: V gene, J gene, clone size, D gene, CDR3 DNA, CDR3 protein. D genes are given only for firm matches. Size values are once, few and many counts, or a class for expanded clones, and some rows have none.

TRBV7-2	TRBJ1-4	NA	TRBD1	TGTGCCAGCAGCTCTACTCCCGGACAGGGAGAAAAACTGTTTTTT	CASSSTPGQGEKLFF
TRBV4-1	TRBJ2-5	NA	TRBD1	TGCGCCAGCAGCCAAGGGCCGGGACAGGGGGGTCAAGAGACCCAGTACTTC	CASSQGPGQGGQETQYF
TRBV30	TRBJ1-1	once	NA	TGTGCCTGGAGTGCCGAACACAGGCCCATGAACACTGAAGCTTTCTTT	CAWSAEHRPMNTEAFF
TRBV6-5	TRBJ1-1	once	TRBD1	TGTGCCAGCAGACCTCGACAGGGTTTAACTGAAGCTTTCTTT	CASRPRQGLTEAFF
TRBV29-1	TRBJ2-2	NA	TRBD2	TGCAGCGTTGGGAAGCGGGGGGGCGTCACCGGGGAGCTGTTTTTT	CSVGKRGGVTGELFF
TRBV4-1	TRBJ1-4	NA	NA	TGCGCCAGCAGCCAAGGTCGTCAGCCTAATGAAAAACTGTTTTTT	CASSQGRQPNEKLFF
TRBV7-2	TRBJ2-3	NA	TRBD2	TGTGCCAGCAGCTCGGGGCGGGGGAGCACAGATACGCAGTATTTT	CASSSGRGSTDTQYF
TRBV6-6	TRBJ2-1	NA	TRBD1	TGTGCCAGCAGTACCCCGGGACAGGTACTACTATATGAGCAGTTCTTC	CASSTPGQVLLYEQFF
TRBV6-2/TRBV6-3	TRBJ1-1	NA	NA	TGTGCCAGCAGTTACTCCCGTGGAGGGTGGGACATGAACACTGAAGCTTTCTTT	CASSYSRGGWDMNTEAFF
TRBV5-5	TRBJ2-3	few	NA	TGTGCCAGCAGCATGGGGGTCACGGGCACAGATACGCAGTATTTT	CASSMGVTGTDTQYF
TRBV30	TRBJ1-2	NA	NA	TGTGCCGGGGGTTGGGGTGGCTACACCTTC	CAGGWGGYTF
TRBV5-1	TRBJ1-1	NA	NA	TGCGCCAGCAGCTTGTTCAGGGGACCAACCCCTGAAGCTTTCTTT	CASSLFRGPTPEAFF
TRBV5-4	TRBJ2-3	NA	TRBD1	TGTGCCAGCAGCCAGGGGGCAACAGATACGCAGTATTTT	CASSQGATDTQYF
TRBV7-2	TRBJ2-2	NA	NA	TGTGCCAGCAGCTGGAAAGGCGGGACCGGGGAGCTGTTTTTT	CASSWKGGTGELFF
TRBV9	TRBJ1-1	NA	NA	TGTGCCAGCAGCGTAGACGTCATGAACACTGAAGCTTTCTTT	CASSVDVMNTEAFF
TRBV4-3	TRBJ1-1	NA	TRBD1	TGCGCCAGCAGCCGGACAGGGAACATCAACACTGAAGCTTTCTTT	CASSRTGNINTEAFF
TRBV19	TRBJ2-1	NA	NA	TGTGCCAGTAGTATCGAACCTATTCGGGCCGGTCTGGAGCAGTTCTTC	CASSIEPIRAGLEQFF
TRBV2	TRBJ1-3	once	NA	TGTGCCAGCACAGGGTTTGCCTCTGGAAACACCATATATTTT	CASTGFASGNTIYF
TRBV4-1	TRBJ1-6	NA	TRBD1	TGCGCCAGCAGCAGACAGGGACGAGACTCACCCCTCCACTTT	CASSRQGRDSPLHF
TRBV9	TRBJ2-5	NA	NA	TGTGCCAGCAGCGTAGTTTTGGACAGTAAAGAGACCCAGTACTTC	CASSVVLDSKETQYF
TRBV12-5	TRBJ1-1	few	TRBD1	TGTGCTAGTGGTTCTCGCCCAGGGGGCACGCTCTCTGAAGCTTTCTTT	CASGSRPGGTLSEAFF
TRBV5-1	TRBJ2-5	NA	TRBD1	TGCGCCAGCCGACTCGGGACAGGGGGACTCCAAGAGACCCAGTACTTC	CASRLGTGGLQETQYF
TRBV14	TRBJ1-1	NA	NA	TGTGCCAGCAGCCTAGTGGGATTACAGGCTTTCTTT	CASSLVGLQAFF
TRBV6-1	TRBJ2-3	NA	TRBD2	TGTGCCAGCAGTGGCCCTAGCGGGTCGAGCACAGATACGCAGTATTTT	CASSGPSGSSTDTQYF
TRBV29-1	TRBJ1-2	NA	NA	TGCAGCGTTGAAGCCCTCCGGGACGGCAAAGGTGGCTACACCTTC	CSVEALRDGKGGYTF
TRBV12-3/TRBV12-4	TRBJ1-2	NA	TRBD1	TGTGCCAGCAGTCCTGGACAGGGGACTTACACCTTC	CASSPGQGTYTF
TRBV24-1	TRBJ2-5	NA	NA	TGTGCCACCAGTGACGGCGGGCGGGTTCAAGAGACCCAGTACTTC	CATSDGGRVQETQYF
TRBV11-3	TRBJ2-2	few	NA	TGTGCCAGCAGCAACCTAGCAATTGGGACCGGGGAGCTGTTTTTT	CASSNLAIGTGELFF
TRBV28	TRBJ1-4	NA	NA	TGTGCCAGCCGTACAACTAATGAAAAACTGTTTTTT	CASRTTNEKLFF
TRBV28	TRBJ1-2	NA	TRBD1	TGTGCCAGCAGACCGTCCGACAGGGTCAATGGCTACACCTTC	CASRPSDRVNGYTF
TRBV4-3	TRBJ2-2	NA	NA	TGCGCCAGCAGCCAAGAGGGGGGATTTTTAGACAGGAACACCGGGGAGCTGTTTTTT	CASSQEGGFLDRNTGELFF
TRBV5-1	TRBJ2-2	few	TRBD2	TGCGCCAGCAGCTTGGTCCGGGCGGCGGGGGGGCTCACCGGGGAGCTGTTTTTT	CASSLVRAAGGLTGELFF
TRBV19	TRBJ2-2	NA	TRBD1	TGTGCCAGTACTCCGAGCTTCCGACAGGGGGGGGACACCGGGGAGCTGTTTTTT	CASTPSFRQGGDTGELFF
TRBV4-2	TRBJ1-3	few	NA	TGTGCCAGCAGCCAAGGGCAGACCGGAAACACCATATATTTT	CASSQGQTGNTIYF
TRBV18	TRBJ2-3	NA	TRBD2	TGTGCCAGCTCACCGCTAGCGGGGTCCACAGATACGCAGTATTTT	CASSPLAGSTDTQYF
TRBV12-5	TRBJ2-3	NA	TRBD2	TGTGCTAGTGGTTTGGTACGGACTAGCGGGGGCCCCAATACGCAGTATTTT	CASGLVRTSGGPNTQYF